Listed here are 3 T cell receptor beta chains from one sample, sequenced in a study of T cell responses to AZD1222 COVID-19 vaccine. Sequencing was performed with immunoSEQ multiplex PCR; in TCRdb, only in-frame clones are kept and a portion is missing. The sample gives about 150,000 clones, roughly nine tenths of which show up once; under 20% is in the top ten. Here the sequenced sample was peripheral blood, taken on day 0 of AZD1222 vaccination. The receptors were gathered from an adult in good health.

This chain connects TRBV5-1 to TRBJ2-5; D may correspond to TRBD1 or TRBD2 (5 bases each). Trimming took off 4 bases at V and 5 bases at J, with 18 bases between the two ends. CDR1 is SGHRS and CDR2 is YFSETQ in the germline V gene. This CDR3 region has 15 residues. CDR3 in amino acids: CASSARDPSRETQYF. The CDR3 nucleotides read TGCGCCAGCAGCGCCCGGGACCCCTCGAGGGAGACCCAGTACTTC.

V usage is TRBV4-1 and J usage is TRBJ2-3; 11 positions match TRBD2. This CDR3 is 15 amino acids long. Germline V CDR1 and CDR2: MGHRA, YSYEKL. The V segment lost 3 bases and the J segment 2 bases; nucleotides outside the gene matches: 1. The CDR3 region has the DNA TGCGCCAGCAGCCAGACTAGCGGGGCCACAGATACGCAGTATTTT. It codes for CASSQTSGATDTQYF.

The V gene is TRBV11-2, the J gene TRBJ2-1; 7 nucleotides align to TRBD2. This CDR3 spans 17 amino acids. V lost 1 base and J lost 4; bases outside the gene matches: 10. CDR1 is SGHAT, CDR2 FQNNGV, per germline. CDR3 sequence reads: CASSLGKVAGLYNEQFF. In DNA, the CDR3 is TGTGCCAGCAGCTTAGGGAAGGTAGCGGGTCTTTACAATGAGCAGTTCTTC.